This entry lists 16 T cell receptor beta chains sequenced from one sample in a study of technical replicates of blood from several donors (dated by TCRdb to 2016 to 2017). The library relied on the immunoSEQ multiplex PCR assay. What TCRdb holds here is the immuneACCESS table cut down to in-frame rearrangements. Part of the clones is not present; checked against another copy, under half of the missing clones reflect an unresolved V gene, and the others are unexplained. The sample records 65,000 to 90,000 clones, 90% to 95% of which are singletons. 0.24% of the sample comes from the top ten. The sequenced material came from T cells isolated from PBMCs. The receptors shown here come from a human donor in good health.

The chain is built from TRBV5-1 and TRBJ2-3, with 10 bases matching TRBD2. With V trimmed by 4 bases and J by 6 bases, 5 bases remained unmatched. Germline CDR1 is SGHRS and CDR2 is YFSETQ. CDR3 length: 14 residues. The CDR3 DNA follows: TGCGCCAGCAGCCGGGGGACTAGCGAGGATACGCAGTATTTT. Translation: CASSRGTSEDTQYF.

The chain is built from TRBV7-9 and TRBJ1-1; 7 bases fit TRBD1. V lost 5 bases and J lost 1; bases outside the gene matches: 7. The CDR3 consists of 15 residues. The germline gives CDR1 SEHNR, CDR2 FQNEAQ (reference sequence). The CDR3 sequence is CASSPNYRGNTEAFF. CDR3 DNA sequence: TGTGCCAGCAGCCCCAATTACAGGGGGAACACTGAAGCTTTCTTT.

This sequence joins TRBV5-1 and TRBJ2-3, with D perhaps TRBD2 (6 bases). V lost 3 bases and J 4 bases, leaving 12 bases between the germline ends. The CDR3 extends over 14 amino acids. Germline assignment: CDR1 SGHRS and CDR2 YFSETQ. CDR3 bases: TGCGCCAGCAGCTCGGGAGTTGGGGCAGATACGCAGTATTTT. This codes for CASSSGVGADTQYF.

The rearrangement joins TRBV6-4 to TRBJ1-6; no definite D call. V lost 6 bases to trimming and J lost 0 bases, with 6 bases between them. The CDR3 length is 14 residues. The V gene's germline CDR1 is MRHNA and CDR2 SNTAGT. This CDR3 reads CASSLNSYNSPLHF. CDR3 DNA: TGTGCCAGCAGCCTAAACTCCTATAATTCACCCCTCCACTTT.

The rearrangement uses TRBV5-6 and TRBJ2-1; a possible D gene is TRBD1 (5 bases). Trimming took off 3 bases at V and 0 bases at J, with 10 bases between the two ends. This CDR3 is built from 15 residues. Germline values: CDR1 SGHDT, CDR2 YYEEEE. The DNA of the CDR3 is TGTGCCAGCAGCTCCCCCAGGGTCTCCTACAATGAGCAGTTCTTC. Translated, it gives CASSSPRVSYNEQFF.

The chain joins TRBV7-9 to TRBJ2-6; the match to TRBD1 covers 7 bases. From germline, CDR1 is SEHNR and CDR2 FQNEAQ (reference sequence). CDR3 length: 18 residues. V trimming: 10 bases; J trimming: 0 bases; junction bases outside the gene matches: 15. The CDR3 DNA reads TGTGCCACCCTAAATCTCCGGGACAGAAGCTCTGGGGCCAACGTCCTGACTTTC. The encoded protein is CATLNLRDRSSGANVLTF.

Concerning this clone: This CDR3 is also generated by other DNA sequences in the sample. The chain couples TRBV5-1 to TRBJ1-1, with a tentative D call TRBD1 (5 bases). CDR1 and CDR2 (germline): SGHRS, YFSETQ. This CDR3 has 14 amino acids. V lost 1 base to trimming and J lost 0 bases, with 7 bases between them. CDR3: CASSLSGMNTEAFF. The CDR3 nucleotides read TGCGCCAGCAGCTTGTCAGGGATGAACACTGAAGCTTTCTTT.

This chain joins TRBV6-5 and TRBJ1-2; D gene unclear. Trimming left V 2 bases short and J 8 bases short, with 12 bases between. The CDR3 sequence is 13 residues long. CDR1 is MNHEY, CDR2 SVGAGI, per germline. For the CDR3, the DNA is TGTGCCAGCAGTTACACGTCAGGAGGCGGCTACACCTTC. The encoded protein is CASSYTSGGGYTF.

This chain joins TRBV6-5 and TRBJ1-2; 9 bases fit TRBD1. CDR3 length: 13 amino acids. The trim removed 10 bases at V and 6 bases at J, leaving 9 bases unmatched. Germline CDR1 is MNHEY and CDR2 is SVGAGI. CDR3 in amino acids: CAIKDRGKDGYTF. CDR3 nucleotides: TGTGCCATCAAAGACAGGGGGAAGGATGGCTACACCTTC.

V and J are TRBV27 and TRBJ2-7; 7 bases are shared with TRBD2. V lost 2 bases, J lost 2 bases, and 3 bases stayed unmatched. The CDR3 contains 14 residues. The germline V gene has CDR1 MNHEY and CDR2 SMNVEV (reference sequence). CDR3 bases: TGTGCCAGCAGTTTAGCGGGAGCAACCTACGAGCAGTACTTC. It is translated as CASSLAGATYEQYF.

This sequence joins TRBV7-2 and TRBJ1-2, with 9 bases aligning to TRBD1. The CDR3 totals 13 residues. Germline CDR1 and CDR2: SGHTA and FQGNSA. With 5 bases clipped from V and 4 bases from J, the junction kept 2 bases outside the gene matches. CDR3 in amino acids: CASSQQGAYGYTF. The CDR3 nucleotides read TGTGCCAGCAGCCAACAGGGGGCCTATGGCTACACCTTC.

The chain uses TRBV11-2 and TRBJ2-5, with D possibly being TRBD1 (5 bases). V was cut by 0 bases and J by 0 bases, with 17 bases left in between. Germline CDR1 reads SGHAT; CDR2 reads FQNNGV. The CDR3 sequence is 18 residues long. The CDR3 sequence is CASSLESPGHSYQETQYF. The CDR3 DNA reads as TGTGCCAGCAGCTTAGAGTCCCCCGGACACTCGTACCAAGAGACCCAGTACTTC.

The genes are TRBV29-1 and TRBJ1-1; the match to TRBD1 covers 9 bases. V lost 2 bases to trimming and J lost 7 bases; unmatched junction nucleotides: 8. Germline V CDR1 and CDR2: SQVTM, ANQGSEA. The CDR3 length is 14 residues. CDR3 in amino acids: CSVEYRRQGVEAFF. In DNA form, the CDR3 reads TGCAGCGTTGAATATAGGAGACAGGGGGTTGAAGCTTTCTTT.

The V gene is TRBV5-1, the J gene TRBJ2-7; 7 bases fit TRBD1. The V segment lost 0 bases and the J segment 3 bases; nucleotides outside the gene matches: 6. Germline V gene data show CDR1 as SGHRS and CDR2 as YFSETQ. The CDR3 is made up of 15 amino acids. In nucleotides, the CDR3 is TGCGCCAGCAGCTTGGGGCAGGGGGAGTTCTACGAGCAGTACTTC. Translation: CASSLGQGEFYEQYF.

The chain couples TRBV27 to TRBJ2-2; 7 bases match TRBD2. Germline CDR1 reads MNHEY; CDR2 reads SMNVEV (reference sequence). V lost 6 bases to trimming and J lost 5 bases; unmatched junction nucleotides: 9. There are 15 residues in the CDR3. The DNA for the CDR3 is TGTGCCAGCAGATTGACTAGCCCGGGTACCGGGGAGCTGTTTTTT. Protein sequence: CASRLTSPGTGELFF.

The rearrangement uses TRBV7-9 and TRBJ1-6; D gene uncertain. This CDR3 has 13 residues. Germline V gives CDR1 SEHNR, CDR2 FQNEAQ (reference sequence). V was cut by 5 bases and J by 7 bases, with 9 bases left in between. The CDR3 is CASSLPGNSPLHF. CDR3 bases: TGTGCCAGCAGCCTTCCGGGGAATTCACCCCTCCACTTT.